Included here is one T cell receptor (beta chain) sequence, with context. The 120-subject validation cohort, separate from the approximately 670-subject first cohort, included the donors. This sample was taken from a study of cytomegalovirus exposure and HLA in healthy donors. V was shortened by 4 bases and J by 4 bases, with 6 bases between the two germline ends. The CDR3 length is 11 residues. CDR1 is SGHNT and CDR2 is YYREEE in the germline V gene (reference sequence). Method: immunoSEQ multiplex PCR; TCRdb's copy keeps in-frame clones and lacks some. The profile shows approximately 210,000 clones, about 82% of them singletons.

The origin of this receptor is a woman aged 18-30 years in good health and CMV-seronegative. The genes are TRBV5-4 and TRBJ2-7; D not resolved. The sequenced sample consisted of PBMCs. CDR3 amino acids: CASSQAYEQYF. CDR3 coding DNA: TGTGCCAGCAGCCAAGCGTACGAGCAGTACTTC.